This T cell receptor (beta chain) was sequenced in a study of CD4+ T cells in melanoma. Study-wide findings and caveats: CD8+ T cell, macrophage and B cell function reportedly correlated with neoantigen-specific CD4+ T cells.

About this clone itself: What it binds is not known.

The method was immunoSEQ multiplex PCR; TCRdb's version includes in-frame clones alone and lacks a portion of them. Of approximately 7,000 clones in the sample, 65% were seen once. In germline, CDR1 is SGHNT, CDR2 YYREEE (reference sequence). After removal of 5 bases from V and 5 bases from J, the junction contained 12 bases not matched to a gene. The CDR3 loop spans 16 amino acids. The rearrangement uses TRBV5-4 and TRBJ2-1, with 8 nucleotides matching TRBD1. This receptor was obtained from a human donor with melanoma. The specimen sequenced was cells from a culture (not recorded whether cultured in vitro). The CDR3 DNA reads TGTGCCAGCAGTCCCCGGACAGGGAGGCCTAACAATGAGCAGTTCTTC. Translated: CASSPRTGRPNNEQFF.